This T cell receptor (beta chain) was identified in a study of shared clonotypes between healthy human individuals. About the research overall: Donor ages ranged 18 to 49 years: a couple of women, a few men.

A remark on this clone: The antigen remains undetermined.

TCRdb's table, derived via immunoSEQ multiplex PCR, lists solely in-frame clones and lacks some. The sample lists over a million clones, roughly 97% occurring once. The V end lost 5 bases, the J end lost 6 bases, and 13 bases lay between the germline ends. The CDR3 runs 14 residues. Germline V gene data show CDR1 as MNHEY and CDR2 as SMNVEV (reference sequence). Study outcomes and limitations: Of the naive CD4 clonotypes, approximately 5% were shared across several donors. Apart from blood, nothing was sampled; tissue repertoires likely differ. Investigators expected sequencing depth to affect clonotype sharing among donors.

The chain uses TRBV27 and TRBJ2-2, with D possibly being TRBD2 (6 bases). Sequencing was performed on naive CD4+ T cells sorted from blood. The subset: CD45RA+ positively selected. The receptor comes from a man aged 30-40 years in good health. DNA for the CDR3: TGTGCCAGCAGTCGATCGACTAGTCCCGGGGAGCTGTTTTTT. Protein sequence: CASSRSTSPGELFF.